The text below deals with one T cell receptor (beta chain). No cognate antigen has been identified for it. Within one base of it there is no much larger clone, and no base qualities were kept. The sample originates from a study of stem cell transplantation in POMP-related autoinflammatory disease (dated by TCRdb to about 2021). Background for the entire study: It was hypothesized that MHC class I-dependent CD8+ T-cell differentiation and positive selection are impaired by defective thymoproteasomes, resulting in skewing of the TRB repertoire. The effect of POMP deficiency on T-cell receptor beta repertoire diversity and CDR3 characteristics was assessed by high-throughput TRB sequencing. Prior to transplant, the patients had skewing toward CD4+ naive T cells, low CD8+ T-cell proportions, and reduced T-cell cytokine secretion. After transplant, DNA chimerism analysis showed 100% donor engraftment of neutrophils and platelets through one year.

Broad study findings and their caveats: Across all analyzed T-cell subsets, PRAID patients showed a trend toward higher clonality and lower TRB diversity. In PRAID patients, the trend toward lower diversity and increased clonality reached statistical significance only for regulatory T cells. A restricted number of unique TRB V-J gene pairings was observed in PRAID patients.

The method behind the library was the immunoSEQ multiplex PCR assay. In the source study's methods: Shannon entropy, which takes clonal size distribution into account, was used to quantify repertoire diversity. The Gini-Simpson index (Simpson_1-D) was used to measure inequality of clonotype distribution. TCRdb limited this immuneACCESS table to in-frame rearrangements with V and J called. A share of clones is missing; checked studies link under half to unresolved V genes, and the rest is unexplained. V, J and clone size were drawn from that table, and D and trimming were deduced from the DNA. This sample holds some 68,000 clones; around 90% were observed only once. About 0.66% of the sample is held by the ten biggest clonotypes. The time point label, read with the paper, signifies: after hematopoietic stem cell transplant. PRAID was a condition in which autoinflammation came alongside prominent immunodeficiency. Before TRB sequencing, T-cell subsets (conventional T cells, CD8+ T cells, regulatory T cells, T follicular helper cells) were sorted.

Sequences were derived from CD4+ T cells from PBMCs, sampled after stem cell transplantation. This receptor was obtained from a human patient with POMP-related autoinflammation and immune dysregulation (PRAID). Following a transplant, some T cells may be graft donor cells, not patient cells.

The CDR3 has the sequence CASSISQNYGYTF. The DNA sequence is given as TGTGCCAGTAGTATATCGCAAAACTATGGCTACACCTTC. This receptor chain uses TRBV19 and TRBJ1-2; no D gene is confidently identified. According to the germline V gene (reference sequence), CDR1 reads LNHDA and CDR2 reads SQIVND. At the junction V is shortened by 2 bases and J by 2 bases, with 6 bases in between. Reading from cysteine to phenylalanine, the CDR3 counts 13 amino acids. Left in the record is the CDR3 DNA by itself, 39 bases read in frame from the first base.